The clone carrying this T cell receptor beta chain was recorded once. The antigen remains undetermined. This CDR3 spans 12 amino acids. V lost 8 bases, J lost 3 bases, and 0 bases stayed unmatched. The germline CDR1 and CDR2 sequences are MNHEY and SMNVEV (reference sequence). The data were obtained in a study of cytomegalovirus exposure and HLA in healthy donors. Study results and limitations: High specificity and sensitivity for cytomegalovirus status were reported for the classifier. Across donors, most TCRs were seen rarely, yet some public ones were widespread.

PCR involved 60 Vbeta and 13 Jbeta primers. Repertoires were generated with immunoSEQ multiplex PCR, while TCRdb's copy carries only in-frame clones and drops some. The profile shows 96,000 or so clones, approximately 74% of them singletons. The sample consisted of PBMCs. The source is a woman in her 70s in good health and CMV-seropositive. This chain connects TRBV27 to TRBJ1-4, with 7 bases identical to TRBD1. The CDR3: CASQGANEKLFF. For the CDR3, the DNA is TGTGCCAGCCAGGGGGCTAATGAAAAACTGTTTTTT.